The next 13 T cell receptor beta chains were all read from a single sample in a study of response to subunit inactivated influenza vaccine. One entry per CDR3 protein, called by TCRdb with MiXCR from the RT-PCR reads. The sample comprises 560,000 or so distinct CDR3 sequences, 7.6% of which are singletons, and under 15% rests with the top ten. The sequencing here drew on PBMCs from blood, taken about 23 months after vaccination. The receptors were gathered from a man between 50 and 70 years old who received an inactivated influenza vaccine.

The chain joins TRBV7-2 to TRBJ2-1; weak D call: TRBD2 (5 bases). The V gene's germline CDR1 is SGHTA and CDR2 FQGNSA. The V and J ends lost 0 bases and 15 bases respectively, with 15 bases between them. CDR3 size: 13 residues. In nucleotides, the CDR3 is TGTGCCAGCAGCTTAGCGGACGTCGGAGGTGCGTTCTTC. It specifies CASSLADVGGAFF.

The rearrangement links TRBV7-9 to TRBJ1-6; TRBD1 might be the D (6 bases). Looked up from germline, CDR1 is SEHNR and CDR2 is FQNEAQ (reference sequence). V lost 5 bases and J lost 7, with 15 bases in between. This CDR3 region has 15 residues. CDR3 DNA: TGTGCCAGCAGCCTACAGGGTGTAAGGAATTCACCCCTCCACTTT. The encoded protein is CASSLQGVRNSPLHF.

The CDR3 bases are TGTGCCAGCTCATCCATTTATGGACTAGCGGTGTACAATGAGCAGTTCTTC. This codes for CASSSIYGLAVYNEQFF. This chain connects TRBV18 to TRBJ2-1; 10 bases match TRBD2. Trimming cost V 5 bases and J 4 bases; bases outside gene matches: 11. This CDR3 is built from 17 residues. Germline V lookup: CDR1 KGHSH, CDR2 LQKENI.

This clonotype has only a few counts. The V gene is TRBV20-1, the J gene TRBJ1-1; D is uncertain. V lost 0 bases and J lost 0, with 11 bases in between. The length of the CDR3 is 15 residues. Looked up from germline, CDR1 is DFQATT and CDR2 is SNEGSKA (reference sequence). The CDR3 sequence is CSARDIVSMNTEAFF. The CDR3 nucleotides read TGCAGTGCTAGAGATATAGTCTCAATGAACACTGAAGCTTTCTTT.

This clonotype has only a few counts. This chain joins TRBV27 and TRBJ2-1, with TRBD1 matching over 7 bases. The V and J ends lost 6 bases and 4 bases, in that order; junction bases with no gene match: 6. The CDR3 covers 14 residues. Per germline, CDR1 MNHEY and CDR2 SMNVEV (reference sequence). The CDR3 nucleotides are TGTGCCAGCAGCGCGACAGGGAAGTACAATGAGCAGTTCTTC. Protein product: CASSATGKYNEQFF.

The chain links TRBV20-1 to TRBJ2-1, with 9 positions matching TRBD1. V lost 2 bases and J lost 7; bases outside the gene matches: 6. The CDR3 spans 14 residues. The germline CDR1 and CDR2 sequences are DFQATT and SNEGSKA (reference sequence). The CDR3 region is CSARYRDRVNEQFF. The CDR3 nucleotides are TGCAGTGCTAGATACCGGGACAGGGTAAATGAGCAGTTCTTC.

This clonotype came up many times. The genes are TRBV12-3 or TRBV12-4 and TRBJ2-1; weak D call: TRBD2 (6 bases). The CDR3 contains 16 residues. Trimming left V 2 bases short and J 0 bases short, with 11 bases between. The DNA of the CDR3 is TGTGCCAGCAGTTTAAGGCGGGGTGGCTCCTACAATGAGCAGTTCTTC. Amino acids: CASSLRRGGSYNEQFF.

The chain links TRBV6-2 or TRBV6-3 to TRBJ1-5, with 7 bases fitting TRBD1. This CDR3 spans 13 amino acids. Germline V lookup: CDR1 MNHEY, CDR2 SVGEGT. J gave up 9 bases and V 5 bases, and 7 bases lay outside the gene matches. CDR3 sequence: CASSQHDRAPQHF. DNA for the CDR3: TGTGCCAGCAGTCAACACGACAGGGCGCCCCAGCATTTT.

This clonotype appeared many times. CDR3 coding DNA: TGTGCCAGCAGTTTAGTTTCGGTTAGGCATACGCAGTATTTT. Protein product: CASSLVSVRHTQYF. The V call is TRBV12-3 or TRBV12-4, the J call TRBJ2-3, with D uncertain. V shed 1 base and J shed 7 bases, with 12 bases lying between them. The CDR3 totals 14 residues.

This clonotype was detected a few times. This chain uses TRBV10-3 with TRBJ2-3; 10 positions match TRBD1. V was clipped by 6 bases and J by 4 bases; unmatched bases: 7. The CDR3 is 15 amino acids. Germline assignment: CDR1 ENHRY and CDR2 SYGVKD. CDR3 sequence (DNA): TGTGCCATCAGCCTGGGACAGGGGTTGCCAGATACGCAGTATTTT. Protein: CAISLGQGLPDTQYF.

V and J are TRBV11-2 and TRBJ1-5, with 8 bases matching TRBD1. Trimming took 0 bases from V and 6 from J; bases not matched to a gene: 4. Looked up from germline, CDR1 is SGHAT and CDR2 is FQNNGV. The CDR3 has 15 residues. CDR3 nucleotide sequence: TGTGCCAGCAGCTTAGACAGGGGGCACGGTCAGCCCCAGCATTTT. This gives the protein CASSLDRGHGQPQHF. Filled out from reference TRBV11-2 and TRBJ1-5, the complete variable domain reads EAGVAQSPRYKIIEKRQSVAFWCNPISGHATLYWYQQILGQGPKLLIQFQNNGVVDDSQLPKDRFSAERLKGVDSTLKIQPAKLEDSAVYLCASSLDRGHGQPQHFGDGTRLSIL.

This clonotype was counted a few times. The rearrangement links TRBV30 to TRBJ2-3; 12 bases line up with TRBD2. Germline V gene sequence: CDR1 GTSNPN, CDR2 SVGIG (reference sequence). The CDR3 covers 17 residues. With V trimmed by 2 bases and J by 1 base, 7 bases remained unmatched. CDR3 sequence: CAWSRGRLAGGTDTQYF. CDR3 DNA: TGTGCCTGGAGTAGAGGACGACTAGCGGGAGGCACAGATACGCAGTATTTT.

This clonotype was counted between two and nine times. This chain connects TRBV3-1 to TRBJ1-2; 8 nucleotides line up with TRBD1. This CDR3 comprises 15 residues. Per germline, CDR1 LGHDT and CDR2 YNNKEL (reference sequence). V lost 2 bases, J lost 3 bases, and 5 bases stayed unmatched. CDR3 in amino acids: CASSQPDRGDYGYTF. The CDR3, as DNA: TGTGCCAGCAGCCAACCAGACAGGGGAGACTATGGCTACACCTTC.